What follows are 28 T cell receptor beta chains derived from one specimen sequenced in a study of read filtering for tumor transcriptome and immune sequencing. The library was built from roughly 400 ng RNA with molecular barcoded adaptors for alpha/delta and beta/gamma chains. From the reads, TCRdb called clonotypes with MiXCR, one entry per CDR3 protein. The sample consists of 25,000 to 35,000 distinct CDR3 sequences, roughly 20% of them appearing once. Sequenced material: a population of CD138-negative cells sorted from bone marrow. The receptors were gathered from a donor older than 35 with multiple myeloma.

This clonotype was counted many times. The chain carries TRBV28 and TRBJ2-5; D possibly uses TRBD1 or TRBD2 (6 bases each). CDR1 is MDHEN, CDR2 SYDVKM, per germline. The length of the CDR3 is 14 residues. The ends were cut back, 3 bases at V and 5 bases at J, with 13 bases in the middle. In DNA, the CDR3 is TGTGCCAGCAGTTTTGGGGGGCGCAGGGAGACCCAGTACTTC. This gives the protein CASSFGGRRETQYF. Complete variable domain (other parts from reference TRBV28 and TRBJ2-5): DVKVTQSSRYLVKRTGEKVFLECVQDMDHENMFWYRQDPGLGLRLIYFSYDVKMKEKGDIPEGYSVSREKKERFSLILESASTNQTSMYLCASSFGGRRETQYFGPGTRLLVL.

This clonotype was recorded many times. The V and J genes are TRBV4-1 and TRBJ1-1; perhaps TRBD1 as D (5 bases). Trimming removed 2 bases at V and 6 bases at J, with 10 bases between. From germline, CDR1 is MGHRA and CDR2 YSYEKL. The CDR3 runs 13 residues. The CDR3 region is CASSQTRGPEAFF. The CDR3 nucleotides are TGCGCCAGCAGCCAAACTCGGGGCCCTGAAGCTTTCTTT.

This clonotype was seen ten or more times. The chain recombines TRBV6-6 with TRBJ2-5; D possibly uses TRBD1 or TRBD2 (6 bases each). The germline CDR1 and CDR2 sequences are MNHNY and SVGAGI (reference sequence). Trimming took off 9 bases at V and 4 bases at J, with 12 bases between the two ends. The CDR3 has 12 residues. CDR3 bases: TGTGCCAGGAGGGGGGAGCGAGAGACCCAGTACTTC. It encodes CARRGERETQYF.

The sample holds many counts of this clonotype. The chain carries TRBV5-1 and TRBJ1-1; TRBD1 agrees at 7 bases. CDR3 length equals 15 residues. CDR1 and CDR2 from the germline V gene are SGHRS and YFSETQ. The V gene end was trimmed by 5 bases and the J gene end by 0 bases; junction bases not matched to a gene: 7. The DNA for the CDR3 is TGCGCCAGCAGTGTGGGACAGAACATGAACACTGAAGCTTTCTTT. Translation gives CASSVGQNMNTEAFF.

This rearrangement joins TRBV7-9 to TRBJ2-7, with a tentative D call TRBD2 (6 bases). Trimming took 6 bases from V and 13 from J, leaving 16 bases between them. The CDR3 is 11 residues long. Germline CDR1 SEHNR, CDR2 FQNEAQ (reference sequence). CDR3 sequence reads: CASSPATRQYF. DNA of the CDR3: TGTGCCAGCAGTCCCGCGACTAGGCAATACTTC.

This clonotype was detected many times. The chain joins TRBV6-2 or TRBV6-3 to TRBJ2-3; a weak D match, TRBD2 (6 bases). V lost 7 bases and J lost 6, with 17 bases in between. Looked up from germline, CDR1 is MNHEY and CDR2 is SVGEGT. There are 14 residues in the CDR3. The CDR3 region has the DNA TGTGCCAGCATCCAAACGCGGGGATTTGATACGCAGTATTTT. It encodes CASIQTRGFDTQYF.

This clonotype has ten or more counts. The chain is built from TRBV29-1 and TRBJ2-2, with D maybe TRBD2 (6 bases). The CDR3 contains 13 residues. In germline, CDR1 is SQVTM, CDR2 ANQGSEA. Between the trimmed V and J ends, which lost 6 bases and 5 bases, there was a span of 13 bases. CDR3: CSVAGRLTGELFF. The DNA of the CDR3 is TGCAGCGTGGCGGGGCGGCTGACCGGGGAGCTGTTTTTT.

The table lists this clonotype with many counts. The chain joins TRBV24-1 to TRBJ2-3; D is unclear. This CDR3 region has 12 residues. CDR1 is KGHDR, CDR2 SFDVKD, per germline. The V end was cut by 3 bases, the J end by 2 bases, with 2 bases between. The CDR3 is CATSDNTDTQYF. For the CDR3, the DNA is TGTGCCACCAGTGATAACACAGATACGCAGTATTTT.

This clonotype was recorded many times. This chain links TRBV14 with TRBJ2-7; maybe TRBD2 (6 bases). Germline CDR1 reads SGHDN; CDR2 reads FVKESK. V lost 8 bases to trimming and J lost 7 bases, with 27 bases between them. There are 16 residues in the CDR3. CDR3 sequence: CASPFPRRDGFDEQYF. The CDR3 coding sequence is TGTGCCAGCCCCTTTCCTCGGCGGGACGGATTTGATGAGCAGTACTTC. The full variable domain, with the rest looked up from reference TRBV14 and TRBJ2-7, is EAGVTQFPSHSVIEKGQTVTLRCDPISGHDNLYWYRRVMGKEIKFLLHFVKESKQDESGMPNNRFLAERTGGTYSTLKVQPAELEDSGVYFCASPFPRRDGFDEQYFGPGTRLTVT.

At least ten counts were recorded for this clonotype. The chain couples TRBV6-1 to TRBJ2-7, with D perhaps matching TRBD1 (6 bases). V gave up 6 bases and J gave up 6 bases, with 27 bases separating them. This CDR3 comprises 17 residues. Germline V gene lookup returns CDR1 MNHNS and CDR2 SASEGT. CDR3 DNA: TGTGCCAGCAGCCCTCCAGGAACAGGGCGGGCCGTCCTCGAGCAGTACTTC. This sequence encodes CASSPPGTGRAVLEQYF.

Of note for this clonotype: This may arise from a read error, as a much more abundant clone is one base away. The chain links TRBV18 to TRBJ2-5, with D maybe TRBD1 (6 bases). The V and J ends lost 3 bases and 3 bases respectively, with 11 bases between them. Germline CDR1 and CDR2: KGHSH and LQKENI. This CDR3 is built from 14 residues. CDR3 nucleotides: TGTGCCAGCTCACCGAGATACAGGGAAGAGACCCAGTACTTC. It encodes CASSPRYREETQYF.

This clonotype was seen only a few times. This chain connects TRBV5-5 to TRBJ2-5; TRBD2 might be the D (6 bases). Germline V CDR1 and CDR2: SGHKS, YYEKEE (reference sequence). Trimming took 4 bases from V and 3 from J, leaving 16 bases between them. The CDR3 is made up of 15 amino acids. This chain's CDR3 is CASSTGLQQEETQYF. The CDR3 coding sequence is TGTGCCAGCAGCACCGGACTACAGCAGGAAGAGACCCAGTACTTC.

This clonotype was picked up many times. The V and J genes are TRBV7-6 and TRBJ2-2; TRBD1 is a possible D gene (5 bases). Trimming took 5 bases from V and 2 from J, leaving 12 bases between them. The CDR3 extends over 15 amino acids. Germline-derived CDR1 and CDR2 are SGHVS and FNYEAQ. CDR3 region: CASSQLGVNTGELFF. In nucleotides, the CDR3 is TGTGCCAGCAGCCAATTAGGGGTAAACACCGGGGAGCTGTTTTTT.

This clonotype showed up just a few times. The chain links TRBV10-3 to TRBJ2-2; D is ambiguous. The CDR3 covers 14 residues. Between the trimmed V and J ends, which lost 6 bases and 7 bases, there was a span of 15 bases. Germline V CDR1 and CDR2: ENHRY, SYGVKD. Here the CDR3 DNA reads TGTGCCATCAGCGGAGAACCCTCACTCGGGGAGCTGTTTTTT. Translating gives CAISGEPSLGELFF.

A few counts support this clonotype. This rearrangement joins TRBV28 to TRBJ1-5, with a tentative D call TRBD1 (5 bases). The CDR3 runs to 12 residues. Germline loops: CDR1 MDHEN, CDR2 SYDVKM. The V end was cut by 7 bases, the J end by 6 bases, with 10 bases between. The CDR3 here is CASNGGGQPQHF. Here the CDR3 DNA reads TGTGCCAGCAATGGGGGGGGTCAGCCCCAGCATTTT.

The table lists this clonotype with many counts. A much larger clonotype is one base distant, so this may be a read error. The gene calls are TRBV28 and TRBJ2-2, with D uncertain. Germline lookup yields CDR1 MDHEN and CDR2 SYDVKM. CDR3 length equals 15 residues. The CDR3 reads CASSFAGTNTRELFF. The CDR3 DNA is TGTGCCAGCAGTTTTGCAGGCACGAACACCCGGGAGCTGTTTTTT.

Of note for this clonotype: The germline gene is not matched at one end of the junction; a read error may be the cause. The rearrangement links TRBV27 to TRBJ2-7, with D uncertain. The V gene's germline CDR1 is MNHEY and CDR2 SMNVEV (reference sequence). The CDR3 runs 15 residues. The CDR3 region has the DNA TGTGCCAGCAGTGACGTCCCGAGTCTCACCTACGAGCACTACTTC. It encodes CASSDVPSLTYEHYF.

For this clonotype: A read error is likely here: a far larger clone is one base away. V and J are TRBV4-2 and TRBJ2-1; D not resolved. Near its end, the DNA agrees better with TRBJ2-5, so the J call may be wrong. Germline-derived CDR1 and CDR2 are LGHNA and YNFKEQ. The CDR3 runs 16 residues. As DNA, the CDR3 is TGTGCCAGCAGCCAAGATCGGCTGTCCCCAGCAGAGGCCCAGTACTTC. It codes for CASSQDRLSPAEAQYF.

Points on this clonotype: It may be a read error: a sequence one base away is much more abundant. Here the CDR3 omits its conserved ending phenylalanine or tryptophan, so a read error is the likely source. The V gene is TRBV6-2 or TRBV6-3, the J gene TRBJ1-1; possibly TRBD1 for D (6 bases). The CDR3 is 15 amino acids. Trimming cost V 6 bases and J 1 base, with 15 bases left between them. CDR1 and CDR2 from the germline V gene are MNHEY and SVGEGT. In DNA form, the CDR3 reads TGTGCCAGCAGGGAGCCGGGACACTGGAACACTGAAGCTTTCTCT. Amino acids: CASREPGHWNTEAFS.

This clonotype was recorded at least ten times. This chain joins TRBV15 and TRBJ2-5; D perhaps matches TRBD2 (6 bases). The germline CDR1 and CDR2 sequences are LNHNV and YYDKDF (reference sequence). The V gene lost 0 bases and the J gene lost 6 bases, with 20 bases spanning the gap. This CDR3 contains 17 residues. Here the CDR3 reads CATSRDGVAAGWKTQYF. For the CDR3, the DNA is TGTGCCACCAGCAGAGATGGCGTGGCCGCGGGATGGAAGACCCAGTACTTC.

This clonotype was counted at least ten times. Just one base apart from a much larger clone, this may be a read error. This CDR3 reads CSASPLAGSWEQFF. The CDR3 coding sequence is TGCAGTGCTAGTCCGCTAGCGGGCTCGTGGGAGCAGTTCTTC. This sequence joins TRBV20-1 and TRBJ2-1, with 8 bases lining up with TRBD2. Germline CDR1 is DFQATT and CDR2 is SNEGSKA (reference sequence). The CDR3 extends over 14 amino acids. V lost 3 bases, J lost 10 bases, and 11 bases stayed unmatched.

This CDR3 is CASRPTGFWGDNEQFF. Written as DNA, the CDR3 is TGTGCCAGCAGGCCTACAGGGTTCTGGGGTGACAATGAGCAGTTCTTC. The V gene is TRBV6-5, the J gene TRBJ2-1; a possible D gene is TRBD1 (6 bases). Per germline, CDR1 MNHEY and CDR2 SVGAGI. The length of the CDR3 is 16 residues. V lost 6 bases to trimming and J lost 5 bases, with 20 bases between them.

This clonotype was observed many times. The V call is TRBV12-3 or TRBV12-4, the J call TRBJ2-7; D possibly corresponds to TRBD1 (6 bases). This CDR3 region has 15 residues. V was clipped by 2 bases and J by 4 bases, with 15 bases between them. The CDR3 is CASSLFRDTLYEQYF. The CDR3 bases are TGTGCCAGCAGTTTATTTCGGGACACTTTGTACGAGCAGTACTTC.

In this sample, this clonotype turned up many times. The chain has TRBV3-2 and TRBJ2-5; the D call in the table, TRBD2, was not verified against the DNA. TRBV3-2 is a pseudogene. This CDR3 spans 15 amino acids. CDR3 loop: CASSQRGTEGTSQYF. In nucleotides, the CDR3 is TGTGCCAGCAGCCAAAGAGGTACGGAGGGAACTTCTCAGTACTTC.

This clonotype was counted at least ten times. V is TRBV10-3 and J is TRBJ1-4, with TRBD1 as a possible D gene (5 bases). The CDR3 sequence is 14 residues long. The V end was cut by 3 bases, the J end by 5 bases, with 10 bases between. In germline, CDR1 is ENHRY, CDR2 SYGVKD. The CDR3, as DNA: TGTGCCATCAGTGACGCGACAGAAAATGAAAAACTGTTTTTT. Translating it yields CAISDATENEKLFF.

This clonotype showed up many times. CDR3 sequence reads: CSAAQGARQYF. CDR3 DNA: TGCAGCGCCGCCCAGGGGGCGAGGCAGTACTTC. V and J are TRBV29-1 and TRBJ2-7; TRBD1 agrees at 8 bases. The CDR3 is 11 residues long. The germline gives CDR1 SQVTM, CDR2 ANQGSEA. The V and J ends lost 7 bases and 9 bases, in that order; junction bases with no gene match: 8.

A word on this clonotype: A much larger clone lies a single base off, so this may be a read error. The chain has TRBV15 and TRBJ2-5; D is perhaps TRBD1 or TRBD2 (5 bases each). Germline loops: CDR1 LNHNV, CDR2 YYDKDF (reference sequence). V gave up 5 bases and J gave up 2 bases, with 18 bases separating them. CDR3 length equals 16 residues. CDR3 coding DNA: TGTGCCACCAGCGGACTGCTCTGGGACGCACAAGAGACCCAGTACTTC. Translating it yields CATSGLLWDAQETQYF.

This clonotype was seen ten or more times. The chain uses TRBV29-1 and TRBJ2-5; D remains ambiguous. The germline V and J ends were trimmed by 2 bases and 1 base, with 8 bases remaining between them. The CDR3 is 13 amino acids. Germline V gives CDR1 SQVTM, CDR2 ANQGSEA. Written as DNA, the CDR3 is TGCAGCGTTGAAAAGGCTACCCAAGAGACCCAGTACTTC. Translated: CSVEKATQETQYF.